What follows is one T cell receptor beta chain and its context. Its cognate antigen has yet to be identified. There are no base qualities to consult, and no much larger clone falls within one base. The time point label on this specimen signifies: about 28 days (+/-7) after the second vaccine dose. AZD1222 recipients given second doses at about 4 weeks or at about 12 weeks were pooled, since spike-specific TCR depth and breadth were not found to differ between the two schedules. Vaccinee samples came from UK trials COV001 and COV002, including a single-blind randomized controlled phase 2/3 trial of AZD1222 (ChAdOx1 nCoV-19) in healthy adults. For TCRbeta chain sequencing, PBMC samples from trial participants were taken at day 0 and at day 28 after the second dose. This sample was taken from a study of T cell responses to AZD1222 COVID-19 vaccine (dated by TCRdb to about 2021). Background on the whole study: A total of 233 trial participants underwent TCR sequencing, of whom some 200 had received two doses of AZD1222 and about 26 had received two doses of the MenACWY control vaccine. Enrollment into the trials was organized by age into subgroups of 18-55, 56-69 and 70-plus years, and those subgroups contained roughly 150, 30 and 60 TCR-sequenced participants, respectively.

The CDR3 regions of human TCRbeta chains were subjected to immunosequencing. Regarding the original processing steps: TCRs in the repertoires were compared against a reference library of SARS-CoV-2-specific TCRs that had been generated with the MIRA antigen-specificity platform. Breadth was defined as the fraction of unique TCRs that were SARS-CoV-2-associated, and depth was defined as the fraction of total T cells that were SARS-CoV-2-associated. Using the MIRA data, each spike-specific TCR was mapped to the spike region that the TCR reacts to and placed in a CD4 or CD8 class. Log10-transformed breadth and depth values were compared by one-way ANOVA with Sidak's multiple comparisons tests. Here the immuneACCESS table is served through TCRdb, limited to in-frame sequences with V and J called. Missing clones are a known gap in these copies; in checked studies unresolved V genes cover under half, and the rest lacks a known reason. V and J calls and clone size come straight from that table; D and trimming were deduced from the DNA. This sample comprises approximately 120,000 clones, more than 80% of them detected only once. Of the sample, about 4.3% is held by the ten largest clones.

The cysteine opens and the phenylalanine closes a CDR3 of 14 amino acids. The kept DNA is CDR3 alone, 42 bases in frame from the first base. V gives up 5 bases and J gives up 11 bases, and the segment between their germline ends measures 20 bases. In the germline V gene, CDR1 corresponds to SGHTA and CDR2 to FQGNSA. Findings and caveats that apply to the study as a whole: Only five to seven AZD1222 recipients were SARS-CoV-2 seropositive at baseline, limiting conclusions about previously exposed vaccinees. No day 14 peak-response samples were available, so repertoires were characterized only after the peak T cell response. The 56-69-year group was small, and its depth increase did not reach significance, likely because of low power. Participants were mostly white British, with more females than males. The authors suggested clonal diversity may have been underestimated. After two AZD1222 doses, spike-specific TCR breadth and depth were significantly higher than at day 0 and than in MenACWY recipients. Reportedly, almost half of the unique spike-specific TCRs recognized epitopes lying outside the regions that are mutated in the B.1.351 and B.1.1.7 variants. The whole spike protein was spanned by vaccine-associated CD4 TCRs, and dominant responses were seen in regions 160-218 and 743-854.

The rearranged chain carries TRBV7-2 and TRBJ2-3; TRBD1 is a weak D gene call, 5 bases matching. This clonotype was sampled from an adult who received the AZD1222 COVID-19 vaccine. Sequencing used peripheral blood, obtained 28 days after the second AZD1222 dose. The encoded CDR3 is CASSRMGITDRQYF. The base sequence is TGTGCCAGCAGCCGTATGGGTATAACTGACAGGCAGTATTTT.